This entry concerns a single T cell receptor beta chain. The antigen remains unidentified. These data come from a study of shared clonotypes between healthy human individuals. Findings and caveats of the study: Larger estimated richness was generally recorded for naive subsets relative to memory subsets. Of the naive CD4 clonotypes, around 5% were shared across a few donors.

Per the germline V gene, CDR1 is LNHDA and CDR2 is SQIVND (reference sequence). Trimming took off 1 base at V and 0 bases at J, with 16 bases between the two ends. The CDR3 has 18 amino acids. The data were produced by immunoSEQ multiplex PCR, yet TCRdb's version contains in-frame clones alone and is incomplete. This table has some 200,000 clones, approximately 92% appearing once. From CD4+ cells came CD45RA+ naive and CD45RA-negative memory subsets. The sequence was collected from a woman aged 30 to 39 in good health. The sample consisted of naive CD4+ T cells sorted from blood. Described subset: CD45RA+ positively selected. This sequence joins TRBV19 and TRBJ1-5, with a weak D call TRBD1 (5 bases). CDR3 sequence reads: CASSIASLSRGSNQPQHF. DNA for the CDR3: TGTGCCAGTAGTATAGCATCACTCTCTAGGGGTAGCAATCAGCCCCAGCATTTT. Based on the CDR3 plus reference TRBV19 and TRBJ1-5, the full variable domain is DGGITQSPKYLFRKEGQNVTLSCEQNLNHDAMYWYRQDPGQGLRLIYYSQIVNDFQKGDIAEGYSVSREKKESFPLTVTSAQKNPTAFYLCASSIASLSRGSNQPQHFGDGTRLSIL.